This entry lists 20 T cell receptor beta chains sequenced from one sample in a study of control samples from healthy donors and cancer patients. TCRdb keeps only in-frame clones here, not all; method: immunoSEQ multiplex PCR. This table holds about 80,000 clones, approximately 91% found once. Source material: blood. The receptor source for this set is a woman aged 60 to 75 in good health.

V gene TRBV7-9 combines with J gene TRBJ2-5; 8 nucleotides line up with TRBD2. This CDR3 spans 19 amino acids. Looked up from germline, CDR1 is SEHNR and CDR2 is FQNEAQ (reference sequence). The V segment lost 2 bases and the J segment 2 bases; nucleotides outside the gene matches: 16. CDR3 loop: CASSLSEVIGSGVQETQYF. The CDR3 DNA is TGTGCCAGCAGCTTAAGTGAAGTGATAGGTAGCGGGGTACAAGAGACCCAGTACTTC. Full variable domain (remainder filled in from reference TRBV7-9 and TRBJ2-5): DTGVSQNPRHKITKRGQNVTFRCDPISEHNRLYWYRQTLGQGPEFLTYFQNEAQLEKSRLLSDRFSAERPKGSFSTLEIQRTEQGDSAMYLCASSLSEVIGSGVQETQYFGPGTRLLVL.

V and J are TRBV6-2 or TRBV6-3 and TRBJ2-6, with D tentatively TRBD2 (6 bases). From germline, CDR1 is MNHEY and CDR2 SVGEGT. The CDR3 extends over 15 amino acids. Trimming cost V 7 bases and J 2 bases, with 12 bases left between them. CDR3 sequence (DNA): TGTGCCAGCACCCCCGGCGGGGCTGGGGCCAACGTCCTGACTTTC. This codes for CASTPGGAGANVLTF.

The chain uses TRBV28 and TRBJ1-3, with 8 positions matching TRBD1. The germline gives CDR1 MDHEN, CDR2 SYDVKM. CDR3 size: 16 residues. V was pared by 5 bases and J by 2 bases, with 8 bases of the junction left unmatched. CDR3 nucleotides: TGTGCCAGCAGTCAATCCGGGACAGGAACTGGAAACACCATATATTTT. Translated: CASSQSGTGTGNTIYF.

The V and J genes are TRBV28 and TRBJ1-1, with D unclear. Germline CDR1 and CDR2: MDHEN and SYDVKM. The CDR3 loop spans 10 amino acids. The CDR3 DNA is TGTATCGCGGGAGACACTGAAGCTTTCTTT. Translating gives CIAGDTEAFF. Supplemented by reference TRBV28 and TRBJ1-1, the full variable domain reads DVKVTQSSRYLVKRTGEKVFLECVQDMDHENMFWYRQDPGLGLRLIYFSYDVKMKEKGDIPEGYSVSREKKERFSLILESASTNQTSMYLCIAGDTEAFFGQGTRLTVV.

The J gene is TRBJ2-5, the V gene TRBV11-3; D might be TRBD2 (7 bases). Between the trimmed V and J ends, which lost 3 bases and 5 bases, there was a span of 13 bases. This CDR3 is built from 14 residues. Per germline, CDR1 SGHNT and CDR2 YENEEA. CDR3 region: CASSFGGARETQYF. In DNA, the CDR3 is TGTGCCAGCAGCTTTGGGGGGGCGCGGGAGACCCAGTACTTC.

The J gene is TRBJ2-1, the V gene TRBV6-6, with D possibly matching TRBD2 (6 bases). Germline V CDR1 and CDR2: MNHNY, SVGAGI (reference sequence). Trimming removed 6 bases from V and 4 bases from J, with 13 bases in between. The CDR3 loop spans 14 amino acids. The CDR3 here is CASSREKLYNEQFF. CDR3 DNA sequence: TGTGCCAGCAGCCGGGAGAAACTATACAATGAGCAGTTCTTC.

This chain joins TRBV7-2 and TRBJ1-2; no definite D call. The CDR3 sequence is 15 residues long. Germline loops: CDR1 SGHTA, CDR2 FQGNSA. The V end lost 1 base, the J end lost 2 bases, and 11 bases lay between the germline ends. CDR3 DNA: TGTGCCAGCAGCTTAGTCGTGTCCGCCAACTATGGCTACACCTTC. It encodes CASSLVVSANYGYTF.

The V gene is TRBV18, the J gene TRBJ1-1, with D perhaps matching TRBD1 (6 bases). V lost 4 bases to trimming and J lost 4 bases, with 13 bases between them. Per the germline V gene, CDR1 is KGHSH and CDR2 is LQKENI. There are 14 residues in the CDR3. The DNA of the CDR3 is TGTGCCAGCTCACAGGACAGACCCCCCACTGAAGCTTTCTTT. Protein sequence: CASSQDRPPTEAFF.

The V and J genes are TRBV25-1 and TRBJ2-5, with D tentatively TRBD2 (5 bases). Germline V gene sequence: CDR1 MGHDK, CDR2 SYGVNS. V lost 2 bases and J lost 4, with 14 bases in between. This CDR3 spans 15 amino acids. The CDR3 DNA sequence: TGTGCCAGCAGTGAAGGGTCCGGGGATGGAGAGACCCAGTACTTC. Its protein is CASSEGSGDGETQYF.

V and J are TRBV4-3 and TRBJ2-7; no clear D gene. Per the germline V gene, CDR1 is LGHNA and CDR2 is YSLEER. CDR3 length: 14 residues. With 0 bases removed from V and 6 bases from J, the gap between germline ends came to 12 bases. CDR3 region: CASSQERTWGEQYF. CDR3 bases: TGCGCCAGCAGCCAAGAAAGAACCTGGGGCGAGCAGTACTTC.

The chain combines TRBV4-3 with TRBJ2-3; D is perhaps TRBD2 (5 bases). The germline V and J ends were trimmed by 0 bases and 0 bases, with 10 bases remaining between them. This CDR3 region has 16 residues. Germline V gene data show CDR1 as LGHNA and CDR2 as YSLEER. The CDR3 region has the DNA TGCGCCAGCAGCCAAGACGTGAGCGGAAGCACAGATACGCAGTATTTT. It is translated as CASSQDVSGSTDTQYF.

Here the CDR3 DNA reads TGTGCCAGCAGCTTACAGGGCCTCAACTATGGCTACACCTTC. It specifies CASSLQGLNYGYTF. The rearrangement uses TRBV5-6 and TRBJ1-2; D is possibly TRBD1 (6 bases). Germline V gives CDR1 SGHDT, CDR2 YYEEEE. The CDR3 spans 14 residues. V lost 2 bases, J lost 2 bases, and 10 bases lay in between.

The V and J genes are TRBV10-3 and TRBJ2-3; 8 positions agree with TRBD2. CDR3 size: 15 residues. Germline V lookup: CDR1 ENHRY, CDR2 SYGVKD. With 0 bases clipped from V and 6 bases from J, the junction kept 5 bases outside the gene matches. The CDR3 loop is CAISESWGGGDTQYF. The CDR3 DNA reads as TGTGCCATCAGTGAGTCCTGGGGCGGGGGGGATACGCAGTATTTT.

The chain uses TRBV24-1 and TRBJ1-1; D is perhaps TRBD1 (5 bases). Trimming stripped 4 bases from V and 6 bases from J, with 11 bases between. Germline V lookup: CDR1 KGHDR, CDR2 SFDVKD. CDR3 size: 13 residues. CDR3: CATSDPGTAEAFF. DNA of the CDR3: TGTGCCACCAGTGACCCGGGGACCGCTGAAGCTTTCTTT.

V usage is TRBV25-1 and J usage is TRBJ1-2; D ambiguous. Germline values: CDR1 MGHDK, CDR2 SYGVNS. The V end was cut by 1 base, the J end by 8 bases, with 17 bases between. The CDR3 is 15 residues long. CDR3 coding DNA: TGTGCCAGCAGTGAATCTAGGGCAGGTCTCCAGGGCTACACCTTC. It yields the protein CASSESRAGLQGYTF.

This rearrangement joins TRBV24-1 to TRBJ2-7, with D hard to call. The CDR3 is made up of 13 amino acids. The V end was cut by 9 bases, the J end by 2 bases, with 13 bases between. CDR1 is KGHDR and CDR2 is SFDVKD in the germline V gene. The CDR3 sequence is CATSPGATYEQYF. In nucleotides, the CDR3 is TGTGCCACCTCACCAGGAGCTACCTACGAGCAGTACTTC.

This clone occurred a few times. This sequence joins TRBV27 and TRBJ2-3; D not certain. The V end was cut by 2 bases, the J end by 0 bases, with 6 bases between. CDR1 and CDR2 (germline): MNHEY, SMNVEV (reference sequence). This CDR3 region has 14 residues. CDR3 DNA: TGTGCCAGCAGTTTAGGCTGGAGCACAGATACGCAGTATTTT. Its protein product is CASSLGWSTDTQYF.

This clone is deemed medium-sized. This chain links TRBV21-1 with TRBJ1-3; the table's D call, TRBD1, was not checked against the DNA. TRBV21-1 is a recognized pseudogene. CDR3 length: 16 amino acids. The CDR3 protein is CASLSQGFHTGNTIYF. The CDR3 nucleotides are TGTGCCAGCCTCAGCCAGGGTTTTCATACTGGAAACACCATATATTTT.

The chain recombines TRBV5-1 with TRBJ1-2; D gene ambiguous. The CDR3 totals 13 residues. The ends were cut back, 0 bases at V and 4 bases at J, with 7 bases in the middle. Germline assignment: CDR1 SGHRS and CDR2 YFSETQ. CDR3 DNA: TGCGCCAGCAGCTTGGGCCAGAGCTATGGCTACACCTTC. Amino acids: CASSLGQSYGYTF.

The chain recombines TRBV14 with TRBJ2-6; tentatively, D is TRBD1 (6 bases). The CDR3 runs 15 residues. Germline V gene sequence: CDR1 SGHDN, CDR2 FVKESK. The V end was cut by 4 bases, the J end by 8 bases, with 15 bases between. This chain's CDR3 is CASSPTYRVSNVLTF. CDR3 DNA: TGTGCCAGCAGCCCAACGTACAGGGTGTCCAACGTCCTGACTTTC.